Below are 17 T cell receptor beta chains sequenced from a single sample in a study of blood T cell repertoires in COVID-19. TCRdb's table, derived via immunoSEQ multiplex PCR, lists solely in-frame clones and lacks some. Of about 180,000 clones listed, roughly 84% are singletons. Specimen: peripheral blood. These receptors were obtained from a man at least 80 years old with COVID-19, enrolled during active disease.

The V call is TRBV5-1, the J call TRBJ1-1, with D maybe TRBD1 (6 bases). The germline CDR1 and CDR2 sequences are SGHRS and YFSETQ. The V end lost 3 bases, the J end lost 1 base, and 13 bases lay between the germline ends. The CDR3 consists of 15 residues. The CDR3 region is CASSWSQGRNTEAFF. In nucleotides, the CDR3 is TGCGCCAGCAGCTGGAGCCAGGGGCGGAACACTGAAGCTTTCTTT. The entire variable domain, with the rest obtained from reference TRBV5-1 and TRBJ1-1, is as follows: KAGVTQTPRYLIKTRGQQVTLSCSPISGHRSVSWYQQTPGQGLQFLFEYFSETQRNKGNFPGRFSGRQFSNSRSEMNVSTLELGDSALYLCASSWSQGRNTEAFFGQGTRLTVV.

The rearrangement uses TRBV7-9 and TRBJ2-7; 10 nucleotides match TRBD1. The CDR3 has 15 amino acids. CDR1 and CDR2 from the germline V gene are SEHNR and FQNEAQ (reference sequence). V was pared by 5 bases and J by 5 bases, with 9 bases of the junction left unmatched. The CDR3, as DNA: TGTGCCAGCAGCCCCCCTGGGACAGGGGACCACGAGCAGTACTTC. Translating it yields CASSPPGTGDHEQYF.

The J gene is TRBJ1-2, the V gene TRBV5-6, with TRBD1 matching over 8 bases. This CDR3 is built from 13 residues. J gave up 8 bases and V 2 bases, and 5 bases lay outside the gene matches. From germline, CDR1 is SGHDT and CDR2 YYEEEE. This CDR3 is CASSFQGAWGYTF. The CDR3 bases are TGTGCCAGCAGCTTCCAGGGGGCATGGGGCTACACCTTC. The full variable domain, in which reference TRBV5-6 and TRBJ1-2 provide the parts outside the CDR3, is DAGVTQSPTHLIKTRGQQVTLRCSPKSGHDTVSWYQQALGQGPQFIFQYYEEEERQRGNFPDRFSGHQFPNYSSELNVNALLLGDSALYLCASSFQGAWGYTFGSGTRLTVV.

The CDR3 reads CASTDRGTTYEQYF. Here the CDR3 DNA reads TGTGCCAGCACGGACAGGGGGACAACCTACGAGCAGTACTTC. The chain employs TRBV6-5 and TRBJ2-7, with TRBD1 matching 10 bases. V lost 7 bases, J lost 2 bases, and 5 bases stayed unmatched. Germline assignment: CDR1 MNHEY and CDR2 SVGAGI. This CDR3 contains 14 residues.

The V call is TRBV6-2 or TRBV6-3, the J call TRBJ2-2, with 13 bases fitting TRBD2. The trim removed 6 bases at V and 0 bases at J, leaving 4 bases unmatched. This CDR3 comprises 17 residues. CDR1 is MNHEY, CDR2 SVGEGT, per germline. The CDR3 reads CASSGLAGVANTGELFF. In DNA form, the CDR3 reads TGTGCCAGCAGCGGACTAGCGGGGGTCGCGAACACCGGGGAGCTGTTTTTT.

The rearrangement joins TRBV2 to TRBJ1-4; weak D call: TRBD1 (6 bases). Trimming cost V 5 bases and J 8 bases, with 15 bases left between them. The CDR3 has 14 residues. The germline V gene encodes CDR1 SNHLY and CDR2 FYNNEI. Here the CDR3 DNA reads TGTGCCAGCAGTACCGACAGGTTCTTGGAAAAACTGTTTTTT. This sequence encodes CASSTDRFLEKLFF.

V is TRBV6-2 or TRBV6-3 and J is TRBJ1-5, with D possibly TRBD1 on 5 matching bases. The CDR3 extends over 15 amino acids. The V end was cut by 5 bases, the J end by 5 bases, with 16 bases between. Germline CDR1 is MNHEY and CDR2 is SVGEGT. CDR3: CASSRQGGPHQPQHF. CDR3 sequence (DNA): TGTGCCAGCAGTCGCCAGGGTGGGCCCCATCAGCCCCAGCATTTT.

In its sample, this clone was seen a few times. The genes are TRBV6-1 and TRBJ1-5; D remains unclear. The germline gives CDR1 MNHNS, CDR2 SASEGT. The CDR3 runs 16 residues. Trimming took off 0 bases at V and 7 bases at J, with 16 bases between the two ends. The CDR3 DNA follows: TGTGCCAGCAGTGAAGCGCGGTTGGCAGTTGCCCAGCCCCAGCATTTT. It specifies CASSEARLAVAQPQHF.

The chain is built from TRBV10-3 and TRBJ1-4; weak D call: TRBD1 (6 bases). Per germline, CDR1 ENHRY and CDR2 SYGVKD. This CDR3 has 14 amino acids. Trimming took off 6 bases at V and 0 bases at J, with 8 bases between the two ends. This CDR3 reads CAIRGTSTNEKLFF. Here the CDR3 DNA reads TGTGCCATCAGGGGGACATCAACTAATGAAAAACTGTTTTTT.

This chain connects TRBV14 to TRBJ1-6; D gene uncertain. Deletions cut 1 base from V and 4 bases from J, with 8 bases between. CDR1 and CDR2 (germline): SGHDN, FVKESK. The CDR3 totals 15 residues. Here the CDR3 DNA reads TGTGCCAGCAGCCAAGCAACGCGTTATAATTCACCCCTCCACTTT. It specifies CASSQATRYNSPLHF.

The CDR3 region is CASSQDARYGYTF. For the CDR3, the DNA is TGTGCCAGCAGCCAAGATGCGAGGTACGGCTACACCTTC. This chain links TRBV3-1 (or the pseudogene TRBV3-2) with TRBJ1-2; D is undetermined. The germline V gene has CDR1 LGHDT and CDR2 YNNKEL (reference sequence). CDR3 size: 13 residues. The V gene lost 0 bases and the J gene lost 8 bases, with 10 bases spanning the gap.

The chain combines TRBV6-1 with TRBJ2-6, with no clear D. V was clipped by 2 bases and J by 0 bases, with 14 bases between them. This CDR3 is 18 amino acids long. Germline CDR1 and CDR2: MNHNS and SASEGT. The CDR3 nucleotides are TGTGCCAGCAGTGAATACAGTGGGCTGGGCTCTGGGGCCAACGTCCTGACTTTC. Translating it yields CASSEYSGLGSGANVLTF.

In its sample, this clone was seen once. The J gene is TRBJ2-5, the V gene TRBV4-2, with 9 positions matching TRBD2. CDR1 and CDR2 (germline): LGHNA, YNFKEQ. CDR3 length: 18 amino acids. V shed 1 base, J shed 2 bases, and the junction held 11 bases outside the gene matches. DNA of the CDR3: TGTGCCAGCAGCCAAGGCCAGGGGCGGGGGGGCGGACAAGAGACCCAGTACTTC. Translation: CASSQGQGRGGGQETQYF.

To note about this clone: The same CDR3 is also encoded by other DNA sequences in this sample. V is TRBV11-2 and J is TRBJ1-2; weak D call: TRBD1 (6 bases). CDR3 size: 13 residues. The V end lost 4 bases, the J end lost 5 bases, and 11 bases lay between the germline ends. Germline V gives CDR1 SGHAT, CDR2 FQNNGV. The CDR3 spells CASSSRTEYGYTF. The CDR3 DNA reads TGTGCCAGCAGCTCTAGGACAGAGTATGGCTACACCTTC.

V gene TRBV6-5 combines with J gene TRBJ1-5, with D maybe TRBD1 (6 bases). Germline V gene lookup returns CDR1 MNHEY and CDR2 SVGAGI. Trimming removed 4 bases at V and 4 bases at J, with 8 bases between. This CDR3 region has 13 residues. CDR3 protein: CASSSDRNQPQHF. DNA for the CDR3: TGTGCCAGCAGTTCCGACAGGAATCAGCCCCAGCATTTT.

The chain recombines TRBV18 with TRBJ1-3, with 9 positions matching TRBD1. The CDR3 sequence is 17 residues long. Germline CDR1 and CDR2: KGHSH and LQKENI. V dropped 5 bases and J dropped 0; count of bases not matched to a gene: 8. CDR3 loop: CASSEMTGGYSGNTIYF. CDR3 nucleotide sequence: TGTGCCAGCTCAGAGATGACAGGGGGTTACTCTGGAAACACCATATATTTT.

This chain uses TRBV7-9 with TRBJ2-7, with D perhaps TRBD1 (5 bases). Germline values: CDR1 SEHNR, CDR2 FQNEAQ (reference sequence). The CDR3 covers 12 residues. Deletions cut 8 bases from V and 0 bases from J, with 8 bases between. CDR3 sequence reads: CASSTVSYEQYF. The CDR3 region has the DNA TGTGCCAGCTCGACAGTCTCCTACGAGCAGTACTTC.